The clone carrying this TCR beta chain was found a few times. Its antigen remains unknown. A single record per CDR3 protein comes from TCRdb applying MiXCR to the 5' RACE reads. The sample holds just under 600,000 distinct CDR3 sequences, 13% seen once. The data are from a study of T cells after yellow fever vaccination. Study conclusions and caveats: Peak timing came faster in the weaker secondary response, day 5 versus 15.

Per germline, CDR1 LGHNA and CDR2 YNFKEQ. V was trimmed by 2 bases and J by 5 bases, leaving 12 bases between them. CDR3 size: 15 residues. This receptor was obtained from a man aged 25-40 years who received the YFV17D yellow fever vaccine. The rearrangement joins TRBV4-2 to TRBJ1-4, with a weak D call TRBD1 (5 bases). The sequencing here drew on PBMCs, taken on the day of the yellow fever booster vaccination. The CDR3 reads CASSQFQGVNEKLFF. Here the CDR3 DNA reads TGTGCCAGCAGCCAATTTCAGGGAGTAAATGAAAAACTGTTTTTT.